These 7 T cell receptor beta chains share one sample of origin, sequenced in a study of tumor-infiltrating lymphocytes in localized non-small cell lung cancer (dated by TCRdb to the early 2020s). Library method: the immunoSEQ multiplex PCR assay. TCRdb holds this immuneACCESS table with in-frame rearrangements only. Some clones are missing; in checked studies, unresolved V genes explain under half, and the rest has no known cause. This sample is represented by about 24,000 clones; roughly two thirds of them were singletons. About 5.6% of the sample is taken by the ten largest. Material: lung tumor tissue. These receptors originate from a human donor with non-small cell lung cancer.

The chain carries TRBV7-9 and TRBJ1-2; 7 positions agree with TRBD1. The V and J ends lost 5 bases and 10 bases, in that order; junction bases with no gene match: 7. This CDR3 is built from 12 residues. Germline V lookup: CDR1 SEHNR, CDR2 FQNEAQ (reference sequence). DNA of the CDR3: TGTGCCAGCAGCCCAGGGGGGCGGGTCTACACCTTC. This codes for CASSPGGRVYTF.

This sequence joins TRBV5-1 and TRBJ1-2; 8 nucleotides line up with TRBD1. V dropped 3 bases and J dropped 7; count of bases not matched to a gene: 8. Germline assignment: CDR1 SGHRS and CDR2 YFSETQ. The CDR3 is made up of 14 amino acids. As DNA, the CDR3 is TGCGCCAGCAGCTCCCCCGGACAGGGCGGTGGCTACACCTTC. Amino acids: CASSSPGQGGGYTF.

This clone has more than one count but fewer than ten. This chain joins TRBV4-2 and TRBJ1-2, with D unresolved. Trimming shortened V by 0 bases and J by 5 bases, and 4 bases separated the two germline ends. The V gene's germline CDR1 is LGHNA and CDR2 YNFKEQ. This CDR3 has 12 amino acids. The chain's CDR3 is CASSQERYGYTF. The DNA for the CDR3 is TGTGCCAGCAGCCAAGAGAGGTATGGCTACACCTTC.

The J gene is TRBJ2-1, the V gene TRBV5-1, with D perhaps matching TRBD1 (5 bases). With 2 bases removed from V and 9 bases from J, the gap between germline ends came to 9 bases. The CDR3 covers 12 residues. The germline gives CDR1 SGHRS, CDR2 YFSETQ. The CDR3 bases are TGCGCCAGCAGCTTTCCCCAGGGTGAGCAGTTCTTC. This gives the protein CASSFPQGEQFF. The variable domain in full, completed from reference TRBV5-1 and TRBJ2-1, reads KAGVTQTPRYLIKTRGQQVTLSCSPISGHRSVSWYQQTPGQGLQFLFEYFSETQRNKGNFPGRFSGRQFSNSRSEMNVSTLELGDSALYLCASSFPQGEQFFGPGTRLTVL.

The table lists this clone with a few counts. The chain combines TRBV27 with TRBJ2-5; TRBD2 aligns across 7 bases. Germline values: CDR1 MNHEY, CDR2 SMNVEV (reference sequence). V gave up 5 bases and J gave up 7 bases; unmatched junction bases: 13. This CDR3 has 15 amino acids. The CDR3 loop is CASSGSRLAPRTQYF. CDR3 DNA sequence: TGTGCCAGCAGTGGCTCAAGACTAGCTCCCCGGACCCAGTACTTC.

The chain joins TRBV5-1 to TRBJ1-2; the match to TRBD1 covers 9 bases. V shed 0 bases and J 7 bases; nucleotides not matched to a gene: 10. The CDR3 sequence is 16 residues long. CDR1 is SGHRS, CDR2 YFSETQ, per germline. Here the CDR3 reads CASSLAGDRATGGYTF. The CDR3, as DNA: TGCGCCAGCAGCTTGGCCGGGGACAGGGCGACGGGTGGCTACACCTTC. The full variable domain, its missing parts supplied by reference TRBV5-1 and TRBJ1-2, is KAGVTQTPRYLIKTRGQQVTLSCSPISGHRSVSWYQQTPGQGLQFLFEYFSETQRNKGNFPGRFSGRQFSNSRSEMNVSTLELGDSALYLCASSLAGDRATGGYTFGSGTRLTVV.

The CDR3 nucleotides read TGTGCCAGCAGTGGCTTAGGACAGGACTATGGCTACACCTTC. It is translated as CASSGLGQDYGYTF. V usage is TRBV2 and J usage is TRBJ1-2, with 7 nucleotides matching TRBD1. Germline trimming cut 4 bases from V and 3 bases from J; bases unmatched to any gene: 5. The CDR3 is 14 residues long. Germline assignment: CDR1 SNHLY and CDR2 FYNNEI.